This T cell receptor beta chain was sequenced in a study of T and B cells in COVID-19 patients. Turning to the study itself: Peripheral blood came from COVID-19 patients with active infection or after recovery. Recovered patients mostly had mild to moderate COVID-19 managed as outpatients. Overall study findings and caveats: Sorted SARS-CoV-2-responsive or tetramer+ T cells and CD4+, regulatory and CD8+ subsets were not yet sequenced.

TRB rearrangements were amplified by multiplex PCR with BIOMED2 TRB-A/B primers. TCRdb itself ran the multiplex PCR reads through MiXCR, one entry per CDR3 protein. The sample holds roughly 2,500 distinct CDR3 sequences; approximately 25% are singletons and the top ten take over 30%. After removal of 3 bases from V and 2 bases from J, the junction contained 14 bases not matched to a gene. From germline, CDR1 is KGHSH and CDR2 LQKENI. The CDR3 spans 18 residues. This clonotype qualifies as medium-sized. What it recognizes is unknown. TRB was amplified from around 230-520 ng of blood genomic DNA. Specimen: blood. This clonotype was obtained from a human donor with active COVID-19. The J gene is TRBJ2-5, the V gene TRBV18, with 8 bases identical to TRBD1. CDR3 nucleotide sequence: TGTGCCAGCTCACCTATTCCCCCCGGACAGGGCATTCAAGAGACCCAGTACTTC. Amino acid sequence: CASSPIPPGQGIQETQYF.